This T cell receptor (beta chain) is drawn from a study of radiotherapy plus CTLA-4 blockade in lung cancer (dated by TCRdb to 2017 to 2018). In the study overall: Objective responses were observed in approximately 19% of enrolled patients, and disease control was achieved in 31%. On the study overall, not on this receptor specifically: Increased serum interferon-beta after radiation, together with early dynamic changes in blood T cell clones, were reported to be the strongest predictors of response. After treatment with radiotherapy and ipilimumab, TCR clones that came from tumors expanded in the peripheral blood.

Regarding this clone: It lacks a known antigen. The input lacks base qualities; no much larger clone sits a single base away.

The study evaluated CTLA-4 blockade (ipilimumab) given together with focal radiation therapy in patients who had chemo-refractory metastatic non-small-cell lung cancer. The protocol used for the library was the immunoSEQ multiplex PCR assay. Sourced from immuneACCESS, this table was stored by TCRdb with only in-frame sequences that have V and J called. A share of the clones is absent; for the studies checked, an unresolved V gene accounts for under half, and the remainder has no known explanation. The sample table contains around 32,000 clones; only one count was recorded for roughly four fifths of them. The top ten hold 20% to 25% of the sample. According to the germline V gene, CDR1 reads SGHTA and CDR2 reads FQGTGA. The CDR3 sequence holds 16 residues, the cysteine and phenylalanine included. The CDR3 DNA has 48 bases and is translated from base 1. V and J are truncated by 5 bases and 4 bases respectively, leaving an intervening sequence of 20 bases.

This receptor was identified in a human donor with non-small cell lung cancer that progressed on radiotherapy plus ipilimumab. This chain is built from TRBV7-3 and TRBJ1-1, and perhaps TRBD1 as D gene, on 5 matching bases. This specimen consisted of peripheral blood, obtained from a patient treated with radiotherapy plus ipilimumab. The nucleotide sequence reads TGTGCCAGCAGCATCAGCGGGGACCCGTCGGGCACTGAAGCTTTCTTT. Translated, this gives CASSISGDPSGTEAFF.